This T cell receptor (beta chain) was retrieved from a study of blood T cell repertoires in COVID-19. Across the whole study: Specimens from acute and convalescent COVID-19 originated in the United States, Italy and Spain. Sources were T cells, B-cell-depleted T cells, or PBMCs; the material itself was cDNA or gDNA.

In the authors' methods: The authors estimated nucleated cell counts from reference gene primer amplification. Generated by immunoSEQ multiplex PCR, the TCRdb table keeps only in-frame clones and is missing some. The DNA gave D and trimming, while V, J and clone size come from that table. Of fewer than 65,000 clones listed, 75% to 90% were seen once; the top ten hold less than 6%. The sequencing sample was made of peripheral blood. The clonotype comes from a human donor in a cohort sampled during active COVID-19.

Here the CDR3 DNA reads TGTGCCAGCAGCACCGGGACTAGCGGGGGCTTCGTGACCCAGTACTTC. Protein sequence: CASSTGTSGGFVTQYF. The chain has TRBV7-9 and TRBJ2-5; the match to TRBD2 covers 14 bases. The V segment lost 5 bases and the J segment 7 bases; nucleotides outside the gene matches: 9. Germline values: CDR1 SEHNR, CDR2 FQNEAQ (reference sequence). The CDR3 contains 16 residues.